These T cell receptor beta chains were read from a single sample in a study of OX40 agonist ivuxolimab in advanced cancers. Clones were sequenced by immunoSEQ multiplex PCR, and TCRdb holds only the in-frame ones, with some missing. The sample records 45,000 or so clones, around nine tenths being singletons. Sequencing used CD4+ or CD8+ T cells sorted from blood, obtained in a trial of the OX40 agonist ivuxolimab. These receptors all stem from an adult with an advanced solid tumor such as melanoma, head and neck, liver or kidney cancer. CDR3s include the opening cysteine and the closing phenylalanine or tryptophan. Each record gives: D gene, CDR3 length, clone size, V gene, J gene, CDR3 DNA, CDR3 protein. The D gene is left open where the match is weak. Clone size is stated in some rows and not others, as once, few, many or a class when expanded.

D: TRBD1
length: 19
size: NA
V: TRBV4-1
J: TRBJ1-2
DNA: TGCGCCAGCAGCCAAGCTGGGGGGACAGGGCGGTTATTAAACTATGGCTACACCTTC
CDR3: CASSQAGGTGRLLNYGYTF

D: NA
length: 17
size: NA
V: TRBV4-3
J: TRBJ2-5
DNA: TGCGCCAGCAGCCCTGACAGTCCGGGGTGGGCGGTGGAGACCCAGTACTTC
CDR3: CASSPDSPGWAVETQYF

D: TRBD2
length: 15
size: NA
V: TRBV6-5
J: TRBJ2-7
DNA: TGTGCCAGCAGTTCTATGGCGGGGGGGGACTACGAGCAGTACTTC
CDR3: CASSSMAGGDYEQYF

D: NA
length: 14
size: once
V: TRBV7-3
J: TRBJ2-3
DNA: TGTGCCAGCAACGTCGGCGGCGGCACAGATACGCAGTATTTT
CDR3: CASNVGGGTDTQYF

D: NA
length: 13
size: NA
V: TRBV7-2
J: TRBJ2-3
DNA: TGTGCCAGCAGCTTGGGGCTAGGAGATACGCAGTATTTT
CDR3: CASSLGLGDTQYF

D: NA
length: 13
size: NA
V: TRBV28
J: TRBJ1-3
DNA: TGTGCCAGCAGTCCTGGCTCTCGGGTCACCATATATTTT
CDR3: CASSPGSRVTIYF

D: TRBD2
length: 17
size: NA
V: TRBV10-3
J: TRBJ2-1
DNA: TGTGCCATCAGTACCTCCAGCGGGAGGGCCGCCTACAATGAGCAGTTCTTC
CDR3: CAISTSSGRAAYNEQFF

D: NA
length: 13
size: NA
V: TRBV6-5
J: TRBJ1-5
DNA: TGTGCCAGCAGGTATGCAGGGAATCAGCCCCAGCATTTT
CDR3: CASRYAGNQPQHF

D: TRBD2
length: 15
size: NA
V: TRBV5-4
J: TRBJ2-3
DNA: TGTGCCAGCAGCCGGGAACCCGGGACTAGCGGGCCTCGGTATTTT
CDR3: CASSREPGTSGPRYF

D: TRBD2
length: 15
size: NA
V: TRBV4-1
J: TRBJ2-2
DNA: TGCGCCAGCAGCCTACCGGGACTAGCGGGCGGGGAGCTGTTTTTT
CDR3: CASSLPGLAGGELFF

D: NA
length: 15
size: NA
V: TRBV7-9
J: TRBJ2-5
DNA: TGTGCCAGCAGTACCGGGCTCCAGGGGCAAGAGACCCAGTACTTC
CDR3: CASSTGLQGQETQYF

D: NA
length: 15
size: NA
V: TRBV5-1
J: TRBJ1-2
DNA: TGCGCCAGCAGCCAAGATACAGGGACTAACTATGGCTACACCTTC
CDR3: CASSQDTGTNYGYTF